These T cell receptor beta chains were read from a single sample in a study of human T cells and chemical hapten exposure. MiXCR, run by TCRdb on the RACE reads, gives a single entry per CDR3 protein. The table shows roughly 38,000 distinct CDR3 sequences, with around a tenth occurring only once. Here the sequenced sample was whole blood, taken in connection with sensitization to the hapten diphenylcyclopropenone (DPC). These receptors were collected from a man between 50 and 59 years old with alopecia areata. Some clones in this sample may be carry-over from other donors' samples. The CDR3 runs from the conserved cysteine through the conserved F or W. D genes are given only for firm matches. Not every row has a clone size; where given, it reads once, few, many or a size class.

v_gene: TRBV6-5; d_gene: NA; j_gene: TRBJ2-5; abundance: NA; CDR3aa: CASSYSLQETQYF; CDR3nt: TGTGCCAGCAGTTATAGCCTTCAAGAGACCCAGTACTTC
v_gene: TRBV2; d_gene: TRBD2; j_gene: TRBJ2-7; abundance: NA; CDR3aa: CASSVGRYEQYF; CDR3nt: TGTGCCAGCAGTGTCGGGAGGTACGAGCAGTACTTC
v_gene: TRBV28; d_gene: NA; j_gene: TRBJ2-7; abundance: many; CDR3aa: CASSSSRVRYEQYF; CDR3nt: TGTGCCAGCAGTTCATCTAGGGTCCGCTACGAGCAGTACTTC
v_gene: TRBV18; d_gene: NA; j_gene: TRBJ1-4; abundance: few; CDR3aa: CASSPRQAEEKLFF; CDR3nt: TGTGCCAGCTCTCCCAGACAGGCCGAGGAAAAACTGTTTTTT
v_gene: TRBV7-2; d_gene: TRBD2; j_gene: TRBJ2-3; abundance: NA; CDR3aa: CASSYSLAGGTDTQYF; CDR3nt: TGTGCCAGCAGTTATTCATTAGCGGGGGGCACAGATACGCAGTATTTT
v_gene: TRBV29-1; d_gene: NA; j_gene: TRBJ2-1; abundance: medium-sized; CDR3aa: CSVEEGQFF; CDR3nt: TGCAGCGTTGAGGAAGGGCAGTTCTTC
v_gene: TRBV29-1; d_gene: NA; j_gene: TRBJ2-7; abundance: many; CDR3aa: CSVGGNSYEQYF; CDR3nt: TGCAGCGTTGGAGGCAATTCCTACGAGCAGTACTTC
v_gene: TRBV10-3; d_gene: TRBD2; j_gene: TRBJ2-1; abundance: few; CDR3aa: CATNGRPILSNNEQFF; CDR3nt: TGTGCCACCAACGGGAGGCCAATCCTAAGTAACAATGAGCAGTTCTTC
v_gene: TRBV12-3/TRBV12-4; d_gene: NA; j_gene: TRBJ2-7; abundance: few; CDR3aa: CASSPSLSSYEQYF; CDR3nt: TGTGCCAGCAGTCCTAGTCTAAGCTCCTACGAGCAGTACTTC
v_gene: TRBV9; d_gene: NA; j_gene: TRBJ2-2; abundance: many; CDR3aa: CASSVGQVNTGELFF; CDR3nt: TGTGCCAGCAGCGTAGGGCAGGTCAACACCGGGGAGCTGTTTTTT
v_gene: TRBV2; d_gene: NA; j_gene: TRBJ2-3; abundance: many; CDR3aa: CASSENPPGGGRDTQYF; CDR3nt: TGTGCCAGCAGTGAAAACCCCCCTGGCGGGGGCCGGGATACGCAGTATTTT